The present T cell receptor beta chain was sequenced within a study of control samples from healthy donors and cancer patients. Libraries were prepared by immunoSEQ multiplex PCR; TCRdb keeps only in-frame clonotypes and omits some of them. Among about 41,000 clones listed, around 94% were seen once. This clone was recorded only once. Germline V gives CDR1 SGDLS, CDR2 YYNGEE. Trimming left V 0 bases short and J 0 bases short, with 9 bases between. CDR3 size: 16 residues. This sequence was found in a man between 60 and 70 years old in good health. Sequencing used blood. This chain joins TRBV9 and TRBJ1-4; D is unclear. DNA of the CDR3: TGTGCCAGCAGCGTAGACCTAACATCAACTAATGAAAAACTGTTTTTT. This translates into CASSVDLTSTNEKLFF.